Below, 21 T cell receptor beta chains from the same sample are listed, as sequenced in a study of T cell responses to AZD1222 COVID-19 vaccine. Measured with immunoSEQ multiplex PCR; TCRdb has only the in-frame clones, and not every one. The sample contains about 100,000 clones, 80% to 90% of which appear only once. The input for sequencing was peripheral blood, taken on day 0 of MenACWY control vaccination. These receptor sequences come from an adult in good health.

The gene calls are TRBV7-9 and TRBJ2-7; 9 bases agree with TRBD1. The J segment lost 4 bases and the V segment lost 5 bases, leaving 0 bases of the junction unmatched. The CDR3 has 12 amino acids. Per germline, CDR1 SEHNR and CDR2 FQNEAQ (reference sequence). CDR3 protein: CASSGTGYEQYF. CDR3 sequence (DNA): TGTGCCAGCAGCGGGACAGGGTACGAGCAGTACTTC. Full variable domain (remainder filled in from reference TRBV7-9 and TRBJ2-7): DTGVSQNPRHKITKRGQNVTFRCDPISEHNRLYWYRQTLGQGPEFLTYFQNEAQLEKSRLLSDRFSAERPKGSFSTLEIQRTEQGDSAMYLCASSGTGYEQYFGPGTRLTVT.

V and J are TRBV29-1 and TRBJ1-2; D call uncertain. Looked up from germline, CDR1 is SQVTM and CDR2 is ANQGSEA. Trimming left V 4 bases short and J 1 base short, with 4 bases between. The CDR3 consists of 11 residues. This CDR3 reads CSVGINYGYTF. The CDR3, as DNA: TGCAGCGTTGGAATTAACTATGGCTACACCTTC. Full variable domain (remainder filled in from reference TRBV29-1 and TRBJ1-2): SAVISQKPSRDICQRGTSLTIQCQVDSQVTMMFWYRQQPGQSLTLIATANQGSEATYESGFVIDKFPISRPNLTFSTLTVSNMSPEDSSIYLCSVGINYGYTFGSGTRLTVV.

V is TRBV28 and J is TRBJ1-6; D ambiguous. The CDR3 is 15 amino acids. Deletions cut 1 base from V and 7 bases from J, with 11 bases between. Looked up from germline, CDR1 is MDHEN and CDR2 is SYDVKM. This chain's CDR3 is CASSLYGLRNSPLHF. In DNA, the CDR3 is TGTGCCAGCAGTTTATATGGGTTGCGGAATTCACCCCTCCACTTT.

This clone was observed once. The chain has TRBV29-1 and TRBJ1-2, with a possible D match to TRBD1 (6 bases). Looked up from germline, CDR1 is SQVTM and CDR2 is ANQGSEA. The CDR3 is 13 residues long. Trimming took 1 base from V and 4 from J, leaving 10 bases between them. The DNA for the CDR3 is TGCAGCGTTGAAGGGGGGCAGGGCTATGGCTACACCTTC. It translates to CSVEGGQGYGYTF.

CDR3 amino acids: CASSSHDREVSPLHF. The DNA for the CDR3 is TGTGCCAGCAGTTCCCACGACAGGGAGGTCTCACCCCTCCACTTT. The chain recombines TRBV27 with TRBJ1-6, with 7 bases matching TRBD1. Germline V lookup: CDR1 MNHEY, CDR2 SMNVEV (reference sequence). V lost 4 bases, J lost 10 bases, and 10 bases stayed unmatched. The CDR3 is 15 residues long.

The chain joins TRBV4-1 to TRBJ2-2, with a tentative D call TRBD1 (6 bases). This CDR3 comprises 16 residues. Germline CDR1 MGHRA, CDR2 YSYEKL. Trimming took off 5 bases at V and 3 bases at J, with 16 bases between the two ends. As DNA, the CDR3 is TGCGCCAGCAGCACTTTTCCCAGGGGTGACACCGGGGAGCTGTTTTTT. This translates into CASSTFPRGDTGELFF.

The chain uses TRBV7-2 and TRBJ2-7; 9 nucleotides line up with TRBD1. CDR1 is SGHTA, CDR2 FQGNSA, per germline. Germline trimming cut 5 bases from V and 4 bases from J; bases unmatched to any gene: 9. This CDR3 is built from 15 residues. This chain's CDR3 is CASSGRTGVVYEQYF. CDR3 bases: TGTGCCAGCAGCGGGAGGACAGGGGTTGTATACGAGCAGTACTTC.

The CDR3, as DNA: TGTGCCAGCAGTTCCGATTCGACAGGACATCAGCCCCAGCATTTT. Encoded protein: CASSSDSTGHQPQHF. V gene TRBV6-2 or TRBV6-3 combines with J gene TRBJ1-5, with D tentatively TRBD1 (6 bases). From germline, CDR1 is MNHEY and CDR2 SVGEGT. This CDR3 is built from 15 residues. V was trimmed by 4 bases and J by 5 bases, leaving 15 bases between them.

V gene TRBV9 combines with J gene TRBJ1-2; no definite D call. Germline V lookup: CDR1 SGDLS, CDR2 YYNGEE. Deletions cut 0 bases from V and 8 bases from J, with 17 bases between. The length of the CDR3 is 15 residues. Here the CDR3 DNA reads TGTGCCAGCAGCGTAGGAGGTTATGAGCCTGGGGGCTACACCTTC. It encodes CASSVGGYEPGGYTF.

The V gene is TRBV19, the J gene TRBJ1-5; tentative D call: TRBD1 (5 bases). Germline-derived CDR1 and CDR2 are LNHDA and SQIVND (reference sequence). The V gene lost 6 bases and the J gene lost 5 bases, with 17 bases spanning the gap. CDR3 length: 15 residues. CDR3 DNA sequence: TGTGCCAGTAGCCCAATCGACAGACATGATCAGCCCCAGCATTTT. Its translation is CASSPIDRHDQPQHF. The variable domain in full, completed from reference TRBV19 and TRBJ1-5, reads DGGITQSPKYLFRKEGQNVTLSCEQNLNHDAMYWYRQDPGQGLRLIYYSQIVNDFQKGDIAEGYSVSREKKESFPLTVTSAQKNPTAFYLCASSPIDRHDQPQHFGDGTRLSIL.

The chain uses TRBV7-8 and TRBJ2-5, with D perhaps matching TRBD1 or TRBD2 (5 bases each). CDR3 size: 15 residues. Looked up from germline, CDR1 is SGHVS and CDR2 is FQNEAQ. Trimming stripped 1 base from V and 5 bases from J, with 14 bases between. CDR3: CASSLEGKRRETQYF. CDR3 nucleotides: TGTGCCAGCAGCTTAGAGGGGAAAAGGAGGGAGACCCAGTACTTC.

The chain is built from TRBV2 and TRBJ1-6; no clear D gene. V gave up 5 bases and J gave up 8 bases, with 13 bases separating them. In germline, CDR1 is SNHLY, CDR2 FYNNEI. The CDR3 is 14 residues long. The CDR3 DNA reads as TGTGCCAGCAGTTACAATCCCGGGTATTCACCCCTCCACTTT. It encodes CASSYNPGYSPLHF.

Here the CDR3 reads CASSSRMNTEAFF. CDR3 DNA sequence: TGTGCCAGCAGCTCAAGGATGAACACTGAAGCTTTCTTT. This chain links TRBV7-9 with TRBJ1-1; no clear D gene. CDR3 length equals 13 residues. V was clipped by 4 bases and J by 0 bases, with 6 bases between them. Germline lookup yields CDR1 SEHNR and CDR2 FQNEAQ (reference sequence).

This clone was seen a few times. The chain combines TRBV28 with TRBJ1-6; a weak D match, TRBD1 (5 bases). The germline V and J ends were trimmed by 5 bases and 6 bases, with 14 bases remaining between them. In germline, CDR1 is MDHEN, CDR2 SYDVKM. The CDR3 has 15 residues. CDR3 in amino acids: CASSAPGHLNSPLHF. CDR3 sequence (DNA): TGTGCCAGCAGTGCCCCCGGACATCTTAATTCACCCCTCCACTTT.

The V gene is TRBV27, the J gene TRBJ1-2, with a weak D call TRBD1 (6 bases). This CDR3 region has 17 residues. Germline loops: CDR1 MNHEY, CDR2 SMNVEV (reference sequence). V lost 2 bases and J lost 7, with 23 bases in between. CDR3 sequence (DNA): TGTGCCAGCAGTTTAGAAGCCAAGGCCAGGGGATTGGGTGGCTACACCTTC. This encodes CASSLEAKARGLGGYTF.

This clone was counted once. The CDR3 here is CASSNRPPSSLVNEQFF. The CDR3 nucleotides read TGTGCCAGCAGCAACCGCCCCCCTTCAAGTTTGGTCAATGAGCAGTTCTTC. The chain has TRBV21-1 and TRBJ2-1. TRBV21-1 is given as a pseudogene. This CDR3 is built from 17 residues.

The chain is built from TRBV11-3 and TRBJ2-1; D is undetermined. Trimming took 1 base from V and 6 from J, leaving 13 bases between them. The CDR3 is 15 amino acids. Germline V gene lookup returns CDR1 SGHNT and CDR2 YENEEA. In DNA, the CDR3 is TGTGCCAGCAGCTTAGGGGCAGGTTGGGGCAATGAGCAGTTCTTC. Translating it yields CASSLGAGWGNEQFF.

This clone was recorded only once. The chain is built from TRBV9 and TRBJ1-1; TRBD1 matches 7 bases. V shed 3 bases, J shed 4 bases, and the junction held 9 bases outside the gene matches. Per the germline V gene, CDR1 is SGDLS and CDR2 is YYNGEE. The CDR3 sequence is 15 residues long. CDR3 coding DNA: TGTGCCAGCAGCGCGAGACAGGGTCTAGGCACTGAAGCTTTCTTT. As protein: CASSARQGLGTEAFF.

The CDR3 region is CASSEGIQGDEQFF. CDR3 nucleotide sequence: TGTGCCAGCAGCGAGGGGATACAGGGAGATGAGCAGTTCTTC. The chain employs TRBV9 and TRBJ2-1, with D possibly being TRBD1 (6 bases). The CDR3 is 14 residues long. Germline CDR1 and CDR2: SGDLS and YYNGEE. Trimming pared 3 bases from V and 8 bases from J, leaving 15 bases between.

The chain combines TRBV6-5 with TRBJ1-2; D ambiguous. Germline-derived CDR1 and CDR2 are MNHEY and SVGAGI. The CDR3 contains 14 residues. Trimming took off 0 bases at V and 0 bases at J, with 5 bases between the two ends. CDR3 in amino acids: CASSYSTSNYGYTF. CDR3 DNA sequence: TGTGCCAGCAGTTACTCGACTTCTAACTATGGCTACACCTTC.

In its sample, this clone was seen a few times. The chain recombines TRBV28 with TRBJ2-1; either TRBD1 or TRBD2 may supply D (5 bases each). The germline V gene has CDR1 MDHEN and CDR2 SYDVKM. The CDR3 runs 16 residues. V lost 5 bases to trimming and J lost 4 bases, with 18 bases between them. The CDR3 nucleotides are TGTGCCAGCAGTCTAGGTGGGGCAAGAGGGTACAATGAGCAGTTCTTC. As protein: CASSLGGARGYNEQFF.